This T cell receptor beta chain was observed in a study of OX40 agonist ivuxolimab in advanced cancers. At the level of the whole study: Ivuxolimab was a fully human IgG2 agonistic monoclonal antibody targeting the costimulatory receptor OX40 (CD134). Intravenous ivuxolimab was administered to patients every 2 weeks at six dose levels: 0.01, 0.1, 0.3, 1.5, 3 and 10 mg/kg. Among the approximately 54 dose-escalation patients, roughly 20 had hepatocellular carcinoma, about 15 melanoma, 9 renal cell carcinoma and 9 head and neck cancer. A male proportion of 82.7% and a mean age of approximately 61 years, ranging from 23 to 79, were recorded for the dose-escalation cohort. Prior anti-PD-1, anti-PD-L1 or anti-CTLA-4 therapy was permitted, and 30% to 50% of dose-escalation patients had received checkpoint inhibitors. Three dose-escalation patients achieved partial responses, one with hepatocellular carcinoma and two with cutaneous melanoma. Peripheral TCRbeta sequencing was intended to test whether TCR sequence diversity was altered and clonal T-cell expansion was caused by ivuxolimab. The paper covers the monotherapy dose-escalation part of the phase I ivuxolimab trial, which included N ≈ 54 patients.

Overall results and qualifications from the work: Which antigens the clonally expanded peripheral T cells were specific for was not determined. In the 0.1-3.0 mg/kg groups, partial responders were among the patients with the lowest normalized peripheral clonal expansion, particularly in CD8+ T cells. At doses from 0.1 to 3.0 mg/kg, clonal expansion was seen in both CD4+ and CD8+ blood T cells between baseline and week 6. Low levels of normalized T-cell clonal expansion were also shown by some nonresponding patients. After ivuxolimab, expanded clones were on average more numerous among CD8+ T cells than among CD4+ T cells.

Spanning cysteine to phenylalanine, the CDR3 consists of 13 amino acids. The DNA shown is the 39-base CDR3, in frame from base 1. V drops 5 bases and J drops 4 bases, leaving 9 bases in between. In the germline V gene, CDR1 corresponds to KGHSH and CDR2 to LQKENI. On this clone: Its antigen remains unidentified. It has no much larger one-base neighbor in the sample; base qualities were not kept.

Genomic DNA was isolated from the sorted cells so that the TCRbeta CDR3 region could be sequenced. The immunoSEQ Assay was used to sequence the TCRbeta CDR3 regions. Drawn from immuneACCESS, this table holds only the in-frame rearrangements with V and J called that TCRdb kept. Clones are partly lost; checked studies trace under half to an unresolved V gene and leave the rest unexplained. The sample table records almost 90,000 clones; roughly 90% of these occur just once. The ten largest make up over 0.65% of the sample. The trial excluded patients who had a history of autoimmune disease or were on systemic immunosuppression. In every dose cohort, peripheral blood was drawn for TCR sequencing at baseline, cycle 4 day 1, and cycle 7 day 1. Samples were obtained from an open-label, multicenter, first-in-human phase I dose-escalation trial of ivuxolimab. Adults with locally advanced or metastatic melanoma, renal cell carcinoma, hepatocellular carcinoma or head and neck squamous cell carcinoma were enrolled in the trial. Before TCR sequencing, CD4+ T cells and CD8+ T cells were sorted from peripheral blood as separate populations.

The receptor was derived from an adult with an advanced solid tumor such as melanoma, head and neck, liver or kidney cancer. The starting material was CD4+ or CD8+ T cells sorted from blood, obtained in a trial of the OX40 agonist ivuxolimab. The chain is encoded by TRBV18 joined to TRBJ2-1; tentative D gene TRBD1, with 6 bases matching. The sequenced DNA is TGTGCCAGCTCAGGGGGCGGTTACAATGAGCAGTTCTTC. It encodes CASSGGGYNEQFF.